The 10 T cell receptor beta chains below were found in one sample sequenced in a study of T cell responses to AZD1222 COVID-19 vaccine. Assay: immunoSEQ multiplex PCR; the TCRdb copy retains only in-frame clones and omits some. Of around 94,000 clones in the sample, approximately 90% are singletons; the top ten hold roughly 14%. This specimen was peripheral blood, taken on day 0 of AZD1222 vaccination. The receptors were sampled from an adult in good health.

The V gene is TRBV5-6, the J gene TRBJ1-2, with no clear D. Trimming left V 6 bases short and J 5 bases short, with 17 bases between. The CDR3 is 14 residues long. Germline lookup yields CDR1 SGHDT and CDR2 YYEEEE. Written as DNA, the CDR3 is TGTGCCAGCATCGACCTCCGGGGTTGGTATGGCTACACCTTC. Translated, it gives CASIDLRGWYGYTF.

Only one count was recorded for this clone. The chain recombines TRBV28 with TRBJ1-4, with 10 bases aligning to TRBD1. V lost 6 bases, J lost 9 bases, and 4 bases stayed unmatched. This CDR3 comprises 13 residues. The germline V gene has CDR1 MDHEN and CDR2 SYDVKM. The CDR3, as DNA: TGTGCCAGCAGAGTGACAGGGGGCCAAAAACTGTTTTTT. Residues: CASRVTGGQKLFF.

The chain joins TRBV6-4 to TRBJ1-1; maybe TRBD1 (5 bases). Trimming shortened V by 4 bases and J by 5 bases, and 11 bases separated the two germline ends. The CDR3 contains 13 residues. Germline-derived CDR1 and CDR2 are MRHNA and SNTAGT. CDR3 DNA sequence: TGTGCCAGCAGTGCTAGGGGAGAAACTGAAGCTTTCTTT. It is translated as CASSARGETEAFF.

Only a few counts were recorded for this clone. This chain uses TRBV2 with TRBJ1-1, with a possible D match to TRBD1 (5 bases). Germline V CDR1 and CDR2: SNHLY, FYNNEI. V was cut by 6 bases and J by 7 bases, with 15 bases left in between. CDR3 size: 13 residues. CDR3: CASRYGTVDEAFF. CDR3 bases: TGTGCCAGCAGGTACGGGACGGTGGATGAAGCTTTCTTT.

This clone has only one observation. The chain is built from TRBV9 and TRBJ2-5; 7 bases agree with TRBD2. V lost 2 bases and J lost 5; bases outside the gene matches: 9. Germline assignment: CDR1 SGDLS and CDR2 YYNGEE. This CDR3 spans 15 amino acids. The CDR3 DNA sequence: TGTGCCAGCAGCGTCGCCGTGCGGGGGAGGGAGACCCAGTACTTC. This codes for CASSVAVRGRETQYF.

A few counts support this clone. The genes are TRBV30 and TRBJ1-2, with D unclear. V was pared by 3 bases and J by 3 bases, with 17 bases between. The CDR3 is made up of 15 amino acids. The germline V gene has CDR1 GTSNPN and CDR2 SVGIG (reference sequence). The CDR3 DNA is TGTGCCTGGAGGCCCCTCGCCGCCGGAGACTATGGCTACACCTTC. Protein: CAWRPLAAGDYGYTF. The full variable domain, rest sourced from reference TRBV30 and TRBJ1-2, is SQTIHQWPATLVQPVGSPLSLECTVEGTSNPNLYWYRQAAGRGLQLLFYSVGIGQISSEVPQNLSASRPQDRQFILSSKKLLLSDSGFYLCAWRPLAAGDYGYTFGSGTRLTVV.

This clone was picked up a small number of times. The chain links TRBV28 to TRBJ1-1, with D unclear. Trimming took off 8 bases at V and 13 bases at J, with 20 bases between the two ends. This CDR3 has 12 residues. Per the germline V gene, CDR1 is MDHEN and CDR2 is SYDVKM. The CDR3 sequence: CASGIPGGFGFF. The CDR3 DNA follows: TGTGCCAGCGGGATACCGGGAGGGTTTGGTTTCTTT.

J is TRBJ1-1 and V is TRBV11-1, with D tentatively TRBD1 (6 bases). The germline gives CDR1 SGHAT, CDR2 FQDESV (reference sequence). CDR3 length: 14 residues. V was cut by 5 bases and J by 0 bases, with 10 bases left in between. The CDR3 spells CASSHRVLNTEAFF. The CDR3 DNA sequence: TGTGCCAGCAGCCACAGGGTACTGAACACTGAAGCTTTCTTT.

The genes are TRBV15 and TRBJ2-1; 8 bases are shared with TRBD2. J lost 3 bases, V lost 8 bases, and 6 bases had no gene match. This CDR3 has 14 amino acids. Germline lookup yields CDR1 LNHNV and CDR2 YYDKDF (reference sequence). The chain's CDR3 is CATVSGGGYNEQFF. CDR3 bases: TGTGCCACCGTTTCCGGGGGGGGCTACAATGAGCAGTTCTTC.

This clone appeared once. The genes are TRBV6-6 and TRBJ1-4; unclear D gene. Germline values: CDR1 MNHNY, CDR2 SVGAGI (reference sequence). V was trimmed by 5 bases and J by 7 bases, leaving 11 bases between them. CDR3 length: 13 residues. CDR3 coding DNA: TGTGCCAGCAGTCCCTTTTCTACTGAAAAACTGTTTTTT. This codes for CASSPFSTEKLFF.